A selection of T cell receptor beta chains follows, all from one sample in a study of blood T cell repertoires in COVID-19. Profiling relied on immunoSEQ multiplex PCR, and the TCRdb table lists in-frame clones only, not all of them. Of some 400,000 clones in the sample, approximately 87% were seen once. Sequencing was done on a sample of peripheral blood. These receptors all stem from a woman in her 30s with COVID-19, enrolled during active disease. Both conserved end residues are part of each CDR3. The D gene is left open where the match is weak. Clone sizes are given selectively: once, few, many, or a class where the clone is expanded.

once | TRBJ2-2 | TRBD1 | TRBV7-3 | CASSPEGAKDTGELFF | TGTGCCAGCAGCCCCGAGGGGGCAAAAGACACCGGGGAGCTGTTTTTT
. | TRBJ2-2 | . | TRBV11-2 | CASSLDSITAGELFF | TGTGCCAGCAGCTTAGATTCGATTACGGCCGGGGAGCTGTTTTTT
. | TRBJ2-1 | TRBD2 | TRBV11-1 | CASSQIGGDEQFF | TGTGCCAGCAGCCAAATCGGGGGGGATGAGCAGTTCTTC
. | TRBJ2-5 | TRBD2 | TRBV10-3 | CAISGTRETQYF | TGTGCCATCAGTGGGACTAGAGAGACCCAGTACTTC
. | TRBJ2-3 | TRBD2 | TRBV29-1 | CSVEIPGTSGSGDERTQYF | TGCAGCGTTGAAATCCCCGGGACTAGCGGGAGTGGGGATGAGCGTACGCAGTATTTT
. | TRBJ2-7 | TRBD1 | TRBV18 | CASSPTGQGASSEQYF | TGTGCCAGCTCACCAACGGGACAGGGGGCGAGTAGCGAGCAGTACTTC
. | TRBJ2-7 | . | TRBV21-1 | CASSKDLGLGVSYEQYF | TGTGCCAGCAGCAAAGATTTGGGACTAGGAGTTTCCTACGAGCAGTACTTC
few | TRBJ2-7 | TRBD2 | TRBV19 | CASRMGGSGSYEQYF | TGTGCCAGTAGAATGGGAGGGAGCGGCTCCTACGAGCAGTACTTC
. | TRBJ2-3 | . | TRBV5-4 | CASSLAQGPNTQYF | TGTGCCAGCAGCTTGGCTCAGGGTCCGAATACGCAGTATTTT
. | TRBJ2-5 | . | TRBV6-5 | CASSPSTGETQYF | TGTGCCAGCAGTCCGTCGACGGGAGAGACCCAGTACTTC
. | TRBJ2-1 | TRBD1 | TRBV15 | CATSNPGQGVYDEQFF | TGTGCCACCAGCAACCCCGGACAGGGTGTTTACGATGAGCAGTTCTTC
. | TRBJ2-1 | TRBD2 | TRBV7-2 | CASSLEGTSYNEQFF | TGTGCCAGCAGCTTAGAAGGGACTAGCTACAATGAGCAGTTCTTC
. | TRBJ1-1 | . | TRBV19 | CASSIAAGLNTEAFF | TGTGCCAGTAGTATAGCGGCAGGGTTGAACACTGAAGCTTTCTTT
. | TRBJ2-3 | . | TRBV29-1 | CSVESGIADTQYF | TGCAGCGTTGAATCGGGGATCGCAGATACGCAGTATTTT
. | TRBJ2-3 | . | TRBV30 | CAWRGTVSTDTQYF | TGTGCCTGGAGAGGGACTGTTAGCACAGATACGCAGTATTTT
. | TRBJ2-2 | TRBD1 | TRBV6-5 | CASSYATGAGELFF | TGTGCCAGCAGTTACGCTACAGGGGCCGGGGAGCTGTTTTTT
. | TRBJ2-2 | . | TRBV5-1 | CASSLYGSVTGELFF | TGCGCCAGCAGCTTGTACGGGAGCGTCACCGGGGAGCTGTTTTTT
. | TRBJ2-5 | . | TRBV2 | CASSVVGETQYF | TGTGCCAGCAGTGTGGTCGGGGAGACCCAGTACTTC
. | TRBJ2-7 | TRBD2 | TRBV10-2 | CASRDRGLAVDEQYF | TGCGCCAGCAGGGACCGAGGACTAGCAGTCGACGAGCAGTACTTC
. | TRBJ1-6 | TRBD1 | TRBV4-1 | CASGLRDRSNSPLHF | TGCGCCAGCGGCCTCCGGGACAGGTCTAATTCACCCCTCCACTTT
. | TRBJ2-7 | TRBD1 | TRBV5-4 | CASSLGGQGRNYEQYF | TGTGCCAGCAGCTTGGGGGGACAGGGAAGGAACTACGAGCAGTACTTC
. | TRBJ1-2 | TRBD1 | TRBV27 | CASGTWDRTNYGYTF | TGTGCCAGCGGAACATGGGACAGAACTAACTATGGCTACACCTTC
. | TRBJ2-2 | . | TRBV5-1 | CASSLVFGVRELFF | TGCGCCAGCAGCTTGGTGTTCGGGGTACGGGAGCTGTTTTTT
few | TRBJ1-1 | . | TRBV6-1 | CASSEGGKNTEAFF | TGTGCCAGCAGTGAAGGCGGAAAGAACACTGAAGCTTTCTTT
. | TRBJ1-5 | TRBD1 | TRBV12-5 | CASGLLYPGQGVGQPQHF | TGTGCTAGTGGTTTGTTGTACCCCGGACAGGGGGTCGGTCAGCCCCAGCATTTT
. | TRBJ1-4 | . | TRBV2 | CASGYTGNNEKLFF | TGTGCCAGCGGGTATACAGGAAATAATGAAAAACTGTTTTTT
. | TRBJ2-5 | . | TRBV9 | CASSAGILETQYF | TGTGCCAGCAGCGCAGGGATTTTGGAGACCCAGTACTTC
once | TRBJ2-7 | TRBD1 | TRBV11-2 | CASSERTGGFEQYF | TGTGCCAGCAGCGAGAGGACAGGGGGCTTCGAGCAGTACTTC
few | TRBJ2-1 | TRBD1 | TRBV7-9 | CASSPGQGSSYNEQFF | TGTGCCAGCAGCCCGGGACAGGGGAGCTCCTACAATGAGCAGTTCTTC
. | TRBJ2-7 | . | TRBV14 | CASNPGAGYEQYF | TGTGCCAGCAACCCAGGGGCCGGATACGAGCAGTACTTC
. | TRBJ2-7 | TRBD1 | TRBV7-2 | CASSFRQGRYEQYF | TGTGCCAGCAGCTTTAGACAGGGTCGATACGAGCAGTACTTC
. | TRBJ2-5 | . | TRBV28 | CASSLRGQETQYF | TGTGCCAGCAGTTTACGGGGTCAAGAGACCCAGTACTTC
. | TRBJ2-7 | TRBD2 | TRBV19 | CASSPSGVTSYEQYF | TGTGCCAGTAGCCCTAGCGGGGTAACCTCCTACGAGCAGTACTTC
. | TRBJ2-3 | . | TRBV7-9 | CASSLGITDTQYF | TGTGCCAGCAGCTTGGGCATTACAGATACGCAGTATTTT
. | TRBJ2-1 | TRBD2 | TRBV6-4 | CASSDPSGSWDEQFF | TGTGCCAGCAGTGACCCCAGCGGGAGTTGGGATGAGCAGTTCTTC
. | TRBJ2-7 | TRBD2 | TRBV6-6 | CASSPEGTRVYEQYF | TGTGCCAGCAGTCCGGAGGGGACTAGAGTATACGAGCAGTACTTC
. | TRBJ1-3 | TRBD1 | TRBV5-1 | CASSFGRGLSSDSGNTIYF | TGCGCCAGCAGCTTTGGCAGGGGGCTTTCCTCCGACTCTGGAAACACCATATATTTT
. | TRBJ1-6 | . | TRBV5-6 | CASSLGNRNSPLHF | TGTGCCAGCAGCTTAGGGAACAGGAATTCACCCCTCCACTTT
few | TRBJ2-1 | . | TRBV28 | CASSFGRGPPYNEQFF | TGTGCCAGCAGTTTTGGGCGGGGACCCCCTTACAATGAGCAGTTCTTC
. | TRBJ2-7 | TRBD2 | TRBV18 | CASSQGTSGSGYEQYF | TGTGCCAGCTCACAAGGGACTAGCGGGAGTGGGTACGAGCAGTACTTC
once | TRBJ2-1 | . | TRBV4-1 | CASRPRLDFGEQFF | TGCGCCAGCAGACCCCGACTGGATTTTGGTGAGCAGTTCTTC
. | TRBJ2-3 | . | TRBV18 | CASSQTARSSTDTQYF | TGTGCCAGCTCACAAACCGCGCGCTCTAGCACAGATACGCAGTATTTT
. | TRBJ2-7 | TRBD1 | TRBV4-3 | CASSQGSTGGAHEQYF | TGCGCCAGCAGCCAAGGTTCGACAGGGGGTGCGCACGAGCAGTACTTC
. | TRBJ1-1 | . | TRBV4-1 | CASSQEGRAEAFF | TGCGCCAGCAGCCAAGAAGGGAGGGCTGAAGCTTTCTTT
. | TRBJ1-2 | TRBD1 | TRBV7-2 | CASSLWAGTEGYTF | TGTGCCAGCAGCTTATGGGCCGGGACAGAGGGCTACACCTTC
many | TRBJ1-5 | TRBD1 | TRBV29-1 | CSVGTGNQPQHF | TGCAGCGTTGGGACAGGGAATCAGCCCCAGCATTTT
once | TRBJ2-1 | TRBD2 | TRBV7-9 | CASSSGLADYNEQFF | TGTGCCAGCAGCTCGGGACTAGCGGACTACAATGAGCAGTTCTTC
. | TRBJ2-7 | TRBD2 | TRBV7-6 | CASSPRSRRETSWEQYF | TGTGCCAGCAGCCCCCGGTCGCGGCGGGAGACCTCCTGGGAGCAGTACTTC
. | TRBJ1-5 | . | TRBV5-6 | CASSLGGLEVPQHF | TGTGCCAGCAGCTTGGGTGGGTTGGAGGTCCCCCAGCATTTT
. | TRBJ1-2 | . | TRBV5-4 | CAIYEEEGRGYTF | TGTGCCATCTACGAAGAAGAGGGCCGAGGCTACACCTTC